This T cell receptor beta chain came from a study of T cells after yellow fever vaccination. Study summary: When fractions had low cell numbers, they were prepared with SMART-Seq v4 Ultra Low Input. Points from the study as a whole: Clones from primary vaccination mostly reappeared after the booster (roughly 95% CD4, around 90% CD8).

Comment on this clonotype: Its antigen is unknown.

TCRdb reprocessed the 5' RACE reads with MiXCR, giving one entry per CDR3 protein. The table lists 300,000 to 400,000 distinct CDR3 sequences, roughly 8.3% of them singletons, with about 16% in the top ten. The CDR3 runs 14 residues. Germline lookup yields CDR1 SGDLS and CDR2 YYNGEE. V was trimmed by 0 bases and J by 3 bases, leaving 7 bases between them. The sequence derives from a man younger than 30 who received the YFV17D yellow fever vaccine. The specimen was PBMCs, collected about 41 days after the first yellow fever vaccination. The V and J genes are TRBV9 and TRBJ2-1; unclear D gene. For the CDR3, the DNA is TGTGCCAGCAGCGTAGGGGCAGACTACAATGAGCAGTTCTTC. Translating gives CASSVGADYNEQFF.